This entry lists 2 T cell receptor beta chains sequenced from one sample in a study of cytomegalovirus exposure and HLA in healthy donors (dated by TCRdb to about 2017). The library relied on the immunoSEQ multiplex PCR assay. For the multiplex PCR, a mixture combining 60 forward primers for TCR Vbeta segments and 13 reverse primers for TCR Jbeta segments was used. The table was pulled from immuneACCESS by TCRdb, which kept in-frame rearrangements only. Such tables lose some clones; where checked, under half of the loss comes from unresolved V genes, and the rest has no known cause. Recorded for this sample are almost 85,000 clones; roughly 73% of them occurred a single time. Together, the top ten hold 2.5% of the sample. The sequenced sample consisted of PBMCs. The receptors here all came from a male donor in good health and CMV-seropositive.

This chain links TRBV19 with TRBJ1-5, with TRBD1 matching over 7 bases. CDR1 and CDR2 (germline): LNHDA, SQIVND (reference sequence). V shed 10 bases, J shed 2 bases, and the junction held 8 bases outside the gene matches. This CDR3 is built from 14 residues. The CDR3 region is CATAQGRGNQPQHF. The CDR3 bases are TGTGCCACCGCACAGGGGAGAGGCAATCAGCCCCAGCATTTT.

In this sample, this clone turned up once. The chain carries TRBV6-1 and TRBJ2-3, with 7 bases aligning to TRBD2. The junction had 9 bases not matched to a gene; V was cut back by 4 bases and J by 2 bases. Looked up from germline, CDR1 is MNHNS and CDR2 is SASEGT. The CDR3 covers 16 residues. DNA for the CDR3: TGTGCCAGCAGTGGAACTAGCGTCCCATTCACAGATACGCAGTATTTT. Translation: CASSGTSVPFTDTQYF.